Presented here are 20 T cell receptor beta chains from one specimen sequenced in a study of blood T cells in healthy people across ages (dated by TCRdb to the mid-2010s). Library construction relied on 5' RACE. These reads were obtained on an Illumina HiSeq 2500. A second PCR of roughly 6 to 12 cycles was run with a J-beta primer mix and a sample-barcoded 5' primer. TCRdb passed the public sequencing reads through fastp at Q25 and MiXCR, retaining productive beta sequences. Every distinct CDR3 protein forms one entry, paired with its most common genes and DNA. Counted in this sample were fewer than 600,000 distinct CDR3 sequences; about 29% of them appeared once. The ten largest clones add up to 3% to 4% of the sample. These data were also reused for a study on T cells of mothers and their children.

The sample was blood. Source of these receptors: a boy younger than 10 in good health.

V and J are TRBV12-3 or TRBV12-4 and TRBJ2-1, with 14 positions matching TRBD2. V dropped 6 bases and J dropped 9; count of bases not matched to a gene: 7. The CDR3 extends over 15 amino acids. CDR3 sequence (DNA): TGTGCCAGCAGCCCGGGACTAGCGGGAGCGATTGAGCAGTTCTTC. Its protein product is CASSPGLAGAIEQFF.

This clonotype was recorded only once. This chain connects TRBV6-6 to TRBJ2-7; D is uncertain. There are 14 residues in the CDR3. Germline V gene sequence: CDR1 MNHNY, CDR2 SVGAGI (reference sequence). V was trimmed by 3 bases and J by 7 bases, leaving 16 bases between them. The CDR3 nucleotides read TGTGCCAGCAGTTATAGGGAACAGATGGGGGAGCAGTACTTC. Its translation is CASSYREQMGEQYF.

The chain is built from TRBV7-2 and TRBJ2-4; 8 bases fit TRBD1. J lost 7 bases, V lost 1 base, and 6 bases had no gene match. The CDR3 extends over 15 amino acids. CDR1 SGHTA and CDR2 FQGNSA come from the germline V gene. CDR3 coding DNA: TGTGCCAGCAGCTTAGGGACAGGGAAAGGGAACATTCAGTACTTC. Residues: CASSLGTGKGNIQYF. Based on the CDR3 plus reference TRBV7-2 and TRBJ2-4, the full variable domain is GAGVSQSPSNKVTEKGKDVELRCDPISGHTALYWYRQSLGQGLEFLIYFQGNSAPDKSGLPSDRFSAERTGGSVSTLTIQRTQQEDSAVYLCASSLGTGKGNIQYFGAGTRLSVL.

This clonotype has only a few counts. This rearrangement joins TRBV7-9 to TRBJ2-7; TRBD2 aligns across 8 bases. Germline CDR1 and CDR2: SEHNR and FQNEAQ (reference sequence). This CDR3 contains 14 residues. Germline trimming cut 8 bases from V and 3 bases from J; bases unmatched to any gene: 9. CDR3 sequence reads: CASCRSGRYYEQYF. CDR3 DNA: TGTGCCAGCTGTAGAAGCGGGAGATACTACGAGCAGTACTTC. Drawing the rest from reference TRBV7-9 and TRBJ2-7, the complete variable domain is DTGVSQNPRHKITKRGQNVTFRCDPISEHNRLYWYRQTLGQGPEFLTYFQNEAQLEKSRLLSDRFSAERPKGSFSTLEIQRTEQGDSAMYLCASCRSGRYYEQYFGPGTRLTVT.

This rearrangement joins TRBV7-2 to TRBJ2-7; D is perhaps TRBD2 (6 bases). V was trimmed by 3 bases and J by 0 bases, leaving 12 bases between them. Per the germline V gene, CDR1 is SGHTA and CDR2 is FQGNSA. The CDR3 consists of 15 residues. The CDR3 loop reads CASSFGGLNSYEQYF. CDR3 sequence (DNA): TGTGCCAGCAGCTTCGGGGGACTCAACTCCTACGAGCAGTACTTC.

J is TRBJ1-2 and V is TRBV6-5, with TRBD1 matching 7 bases. The V gene's germline CDR1 is MNHEY and CDR2 SVGAGI. The ends lost 3 bases at V and 6 bases at J; junction bases unmatched: 13. The CDR3 consists of 16 residues. CDR3 sequence reads: CASSYAGYRDRDGYTF. The CDR3 nucleotides read TGTGCCAGCAGTTATGCTGGGTATCGTGACAGGGATGGCTACACCTTC.

The genes are TRBV20-1 and TRBJ1-3; D perhaps matches TRBD1 (5 bases). The CDR3 has 13 amino acids. The germline gives CDR1 DFQATT, CDR2 SNEGSKA (reference sequence). V lost 4 bases, J lost 4 bases, and 11 bases lay in between. The CDR3 is CSATRQGGNTIYF. CDR3 bases: TGCAGTGCTACCCGTCAGGGCGGAAACACCATATATTTT.

This clonotype was detected only a few times. The chain combines TRBV6-1 with TRBJ2-3; TRBD1 matches at 7 bases. This CDR3 is built from 15 residues. Germline values: CDR1 MNHNS, CDR2 SASEGT. The V gene end was trimmed by 1 base and the J gene end by 2 bases; junction bases not matched to a gene: 3. The CDR3 DNA is TGTGCCAGCAGTGAAGGACAGGGCGACACAGATACGCAGTATTTT. Translation: CASSEGQGDTDTQYF.

This chain connects TRBV5-1 to TRBJ2-7; TRBD2 matches at 7 bases. The CDR3 is 16 residues long. Germline CDR1 is SGHRS and CDR2 is YFSETQ. The J segment lost 0 bases and the V segment lost 0 bases, leaving 6 bases of the junction unmatched. CDR3 nucleotides: TGCGCCAGCAGCTTGGCTGGCGGGGGATTCTCCTACGAGCAGTACTTC. This gives the protein CASSLAGGGFSYEQYF.

The V and J genes are TRBV6-5 and TRBJ2-2, with 9 bases that match TRBD1. The CDR3 runs to 15 residues. Germline V lookup: CDR1 MNHEY, CDR2 SVGAGI. Unmatched junction bases numbered 5, after V lost 1 base and J lost 8 bases. CDR3 coding DNA: TGTGCCAGCAGTTACTACAGGGGGCGCGGGGGGGAGCTGTTTTTT. Translation gives CASSYYRGRGGELFF.

This clonotype was found many times. This chain connects TRBV29-1 to TRBJ1-1, with 8 bases lining up with TRBD1. The CDR3 runs 13 residues. J gave up 5 bases and V 7 bases, and 9 bases lay outside the gene matches. The germline gives CDR1 SQVTM, CDR2 ANQGSEA. For the CDR3, the DNA is TGCAGCGCCAGTGACAGGGGTGAAACTGAAGCTTTCTTT. Translation gives CSASDRGETEAFF. Together with reference TRBV29-1 and TRBJ1-1, the CDR3 gives the full variable domain: SAVISQKPSRDICQRGTSLTIQCQVDSQVTMMFWYRQQPGQSLTLIATANQGSEATYESGFVIDKFPISRPNLTFSTLTVSNMSPEDSSIYLCSASDRGETEAFFGQGTRLTVV.

Only a few counts were recorded for this clonotype. The V gene is TRBV19, the J gene TRBJ1-1; 8 nucleotides align to TRBD1. Germline V gives CDR1 LNHDA, CDR2 SQIVND (reference sequence). The V gene end was trimmed by 3 bases and the J gene end by 5 bases; junction bases not matched to a gene: 5. There are 14 residues in the CDR3. DNA for the CDR3: TGTGCCAGTAGTATCACAGGGGGTGATACTGAAGCTTTCTTT. It specifies CASSITGGDTEAFF.

The rearrangement links TRBV7-8 to TRBJ2-3; D is undetermined. V was clipped by 3 bases and J by 0 bases, with 7 bases between them. CDR1 and CDR2 from the germline V gene are SGHVS and FQNEAQ. The CDR3 runs 14 residues. The CDR3 DNA follows: TGTGCCAGCAGCTTCGCACCAAGCACAGATACGCAGTATTTT. It encodes CASSFAPSTDTQYF.

This clonotype appeared a few times. The J gene is TRBJ2-2, the V gene TRBV5-5, with 8 bases aligning to TRBD1. The CDR3 runs to 15 residues. From germline, CDR1 is SGHKS and CDR2 YYEKEE (reference sequence). V lost 4 bases and J lost 3; bases outside the gene matches: 5. CDR3 DNA: TGTGCCAGCAGCAGGTCAGGGGGCTACACCGGGGAGCTGTTTTTT. It encodes CASSRSGGYTGELFF. Full variable domain (rest looked up from reference TRBV5-5 and TRBJ2-2): DAGVTQSPTHLIKTRGQQVTLRCSPISGHKSVSWYQQVLGQGPQFIFQYYEKEERGRGNFPDRFSARQFPNYSSELNVNALLLGDSALYLCASSRSGGYTGELFFGEGSRLTVL.

The V gene is TRBV12-5, the J gene TRBJ2-2; TRBD1 agrees at 7 bases. This CDR3 contains 16 residues. Per the germline V gene, CDR1 is LGHNT and CDR2 is FRNRAP. V dropped 5 bases and J dropped 2; count of bases not matched to a gene: 8. The CDR3 coding sequence is TGTGCTAGTGGTCCCGCCGGGACAGCCAACACCGGGGAGCTGTTTTTT. This sequence encodes CASGPAGTANTGELFF.

The V and J genes are TRBV20-1 and TRBJ1-2; TRBD1 might be the D (6 bases). The CDR3 extends over 12 amino acids. V was shortened by 4 bases and J by 6 bases, with 12 bases between the two germline ends. Germline V gene lookup returns CDR1 DFQATT and CDR2 SNEGSKA (reference sequence). CDR3 sequence reads: CSAKQGINGYTF. CDR3 in DNA: TGCAGTGCTAAACAGGGAATCAATGGCTACACCTTC.

This clonotype was seen a few times. The chain uses TRBV5-1 and TRBJ2-5, with TRBD1 matching 8 bases. Germline loops: CDR1 SGHRS, CDR2 YFSETQ. The CDR3 has 16 residues. V was pared by 0 bases and J by 1 base, with 5 bases of the junction left unmatched. The chain's CDR3 is CASSLAPDRGQETQYF. Written as DNA, the CDR3 is TGCGCCAGCAGCTTGGCCCCCGACAGGGGCCAAGAGACCCAGTACTTC.

The chain has TRBV20-1 and TRBJ2-7; TRBD1 matches 7 bases. The length of the CDR3 is 14 residues. Germline V gene data show CDR1 as DFQATT and CDR2 as SNEGSKA (reference sequence). V was pared by 3 bases and J by 2 bases, with 7 bases of the junction left unmatched. The CDR3 region is CSASSSDRAYEQYF. The CDR3 DNA follows: TGCAGTGCTAGTTCATCCGACAGGGCCTACGAGCAGTACTTC.

The rearrangement joins TRBV11-2 to TRBJ2-7; D may be TRBD1 (6 bases). The CDR3 has 14 amino acids. CDR1 and CDR2 (germline): SGHAT, FQNNGV. Trimming removed 4 bases from V and 3 bases from J, with 13 bases in between. In nucleotides, the CDR3 is TGTGCCAGCAGCTCCTACAGGGCTTTCTACGAGCAGTACTTC. Protein: CASSSYRAFYEQYF. The whole variable domain, remainder taken from reference TRBV11-2 and TRBJ2-7, is EAGVAQSPRYKIIEKRQSVAFWCNPISGHATLYWYQQILGQGPKLLIQFQNNGVVDDSQLPKDRFSAERLKGVDSTLKIQPAKLEDSAVYLCASSSYRAFYEQYFGPGTRLTVT.

This CDR3 reads CASKQNQETQYF. CDR3 DNA: TGTGCCAGCAAACAAAACCAAGAGACCCAGTACTTC. The chain uses TRBV6-5 and TRBJ2-5; D gene unclear. In germline, CDR1 is MNHEY, CDR2 SVGAGI. This CDR3 spans 12 amino acids. V lost 7 bases and J 0 bases, leaving 6 bases between the germline ends.